Here is one T cell receptor (beta chain) with its context. The antigen remains unidentified. In TCRdb, the reads were re-called with MiXCR into one record per CDR3 protein. This table has roughly 300,000 distinct CDR3 sequences, more than 8% appearing once. This specimen comes from a study of T cell repertoires in cytomegalovirus infection. Study in general: Matching HLA type, along with CMV infection, was indicated by public TCR beta signatures.

Findings and limits, study-wide: CMV-specific HLA-C-restricted TCR beta clonotypes dominated the ex vivo response. Of the TCR beta families, the public ones yielded a cumulative frequency that identified carriers of CMV plus the relevant HLA.

This CDR3 region has 12 residues. V dropped 5 bases and J dropped 3 bases, with 7 bases sitting between them. CDR1 and CDR2 (germline): SGHVS, FNYEAQ. Material: PBMCs. This clonotype originated in a human donor in good health (CMV status not recorded). Some clones in this sample may be carry-over from other donors' samples. V is TRBV7-6 and J is TRBJ1-1; D is unresolved. The CDR3 loop is CASSVGYTEAFF. The CDR3 nucleotides read TGTGCCAGCAGCGTCGGGTACACTGAAGCTTTCTTT.